A single sample is the source of the 26 T cell receptor beta chains below, sequenced in a study of vaccination effects on CD4 cells after COVID-19. The repertoire was sequenced with immunoSEQ multiplex PCR; TCRdb's copy has only in-frame clones and lacks some. The sample has about 8,900 clones; around 74% are singletons. No antigen has been assigned to these receptors. Subsequent to a culture period of nine to ten days, CD4+ T cells were isolated. Everyone in the study got two shots of either the BNT162b2 or mRNA-1273 vaccine. Sequenced material: CD4+ T cells from PBMCs cultured without peptide, taken after COVID-19 vaccination. Receptor source: a human donor who received a COVID-19 vaccine.

The chain recombines TRBV3-1 (or the pseudogene TRBV3-2) with TRBJ2-3; D is uncertain. V was pared by 7 bases and J by 0 bases, with 8 bases between. The CDR3 totals 13 residues. CDR1 LGHDT and CDR2 YNNKEL come from the germline V gene (reference sequence). The chain's CDR3 is CASNQTSTDTQYF. The CDR3 region has the DNA TGTGCCAGCAATCAGACTAGCACAGATACGCAGTATTTT.

V is TRBV3-1 (or the pseudogene TRBV3-2) and J is TRBJ1-3, with a weak D call TRBD1 (6 bases). Germline CDR1 reads LGHDT; CDR2 reads YNNKEL (reference sequence). The CDR3 runs to 14 residues. Trimming removed 1 base at V and 7 bases at J, with 11 bases between. CDR3 sequence: CASSQAERGNTIYF. CDR3 bases: TGTGCCAGCAGCCAAGCGGAAAGGGGGAACACCATATATTTT.

The V call is TRBV7-2, the J call TRBJ1-1, with TRBD1 as a possible D gene (6 bases). CDR3 length equals 14 residues. Trimming cost V 8 bases and J 6 bases, with 19 bases left between them. Germline V gene sequence: CDR1 SGHTA, CDR2 FQGNSA. The CDR3 here is CASLGGGRMAEAFF. CDR3 in DNA: TGTGCCAGCCTGGGAGGGGGGAGGATGGCTGAAGCTTTCTTT.

The chain combines TRBV27 with TRBJ2-3, with TRBD2 matching over 8 bases. The CDR3 totals 18 residues. V shed 1 base, J shed 6 bases, and the junction held 15 bases outside the gene matches. Germline CDR1 is MNHEY and CDR2 is SMNVEV (reference sequence). In DNA form, the CDR3 reads TGTGCCAGCAGTTTATACCCCAAACTAGCGGCAGAGGGGGATACGCAGTATTTT. It translates to CASSLYPKLAAEGDTQYF.

This rearrangement joins TRBV7-8 to TRBJ2-6, with D possibly matching TRBD1 (5 bases). In germline, CDR1 is SGHVS, CDR2 FQNEAQ. This CDR3 has 15 amino acids. V was shortened by 5 bases and J by 4 bases, with 12 bases between the two germline ends. CDR3 nucleotides: TGTGCCAGCAGCCCAGGGCAGGGAGGGGCCAACGTCCTGACTTTC. Translation: CASSPGQGGANVLTF.

The chain employs TRBV19 and TRBJ1-5; no clear D. Germline V gene data show CDR1 as LNHDA and CDR2 as SQIVND (reference sequence). Trimming removed 1 base at V and 11 bases at J, with 6 bases between. CDR3 length equals 11 residues. The CDR3 loop is CASSIAGAQHF. CDR3 DNA sequence: TGTGCCAGTAGTATAGCCGGGGCCCAGCATTTT.

The chain has TRBV9 and TRBJ2-6, with 12 bases fitting TRBD2. The CDR3 loop spans 18 amino acids. Germline V gene data show CDR1 as SGDLS and CDR2 as YYNGEE. V lost 3 bases, J lost 2 bases, and 6 bases stayed unmatched. The CDR3 DNA is TGTGCCAGCAGCGCCGGACTAGCGGGGATCCCTGGGGCCAACGTCCTGACTTTC. Translated: CASSAGLAGIPGANVLTF.

The V call is TRBV28, the J call TRBJ1-5; a weak D match, TRBD1 (5 bases). V was clipped by 3 bases and J by 2 bases, with 11 bases between them. Per germline, CDR1 MDHEN and CDR2 SYDVKM. There are 15 residues in the CDR3. The CDR3 reads CASSFTGGGNQPQHF. The CDR3 DNA sequence: TGTGCCAGCAGTTTTACGGGGGGAGGCAATCAGCCCCAGCATTTT.

This chain uses TRBV6-5 with TRBJ1-5, with a weak D call TRBD1 (6 bases). The CDR3 consists of 13 residues. Trimming shortened V by 5 bases and J by 7 bases, and 12 bases separated the two germline ends. Germline loops: CDR1 MNHEY, CDR2 SVGAGI. Here the CDR3 reads CASSRTVGQPQHF. The CDR3 DNA sequence: TGTGCCAGCAGTCGGACAGTTGGACAGCCCCAGCATTTT.

Written as DNA, the CDR3 is TGTGCCAGCAGCTTACCGGGACAGGGCCAGTTCTTC. This gives the protein CASSLPGQGQFF. This chain uses TRBV12-3 or TRBV12-4 with TRBJ2-1, with 9 bases matching TRBD1. The CDR3 length is 12 residues. V was clipped by 6 bases and J by 13 bases; unmatched bases: 7.

This chain links TRBV3-1 (or the pseudogene TRBV3-2) with TRBJ2-5, with 11 bases lining up with TRBD2. The trim removed 5 bases at V and 2 bases at J, leaving 16 bases unmatched. The germline V gene has CDR1 LGHDT and CDR2 YNNKEL (reference sequence). This CDR3 contains 19 residues. CDR3 DNA: TGTGCCAGCAGCGAAAGGGGGGCCGGGGTAGCGGGGGGGCAAGAGACCCAGTACTTC. Translation gives CASSERGAGVAGGQETQYF.

V and J are TRBV4-2 and TRBJ2-5; D ambiguous. CDR3 length: 17 residues. Trimming took 1 base from V and 0 from J, leaving 15 bases between them. Germline CDR1 LGHNA, CDR2 YNFKEQ. The CDR3 loop is CASSQGGSGGDQETQYF. The DNA for the CDR3 is TGTGCCAGCAGCCAAGGAGGCAGTGGCGGAGACCAAGAGACCCAGTACTTC.

This chain connects TRBV29-1 to TRBJ1-2, with a tentative D call TRBD1 (5 bases). The CDR3 covers 15 residues. CDR1 is SQVTM and CDR2 is ANQGSEA in the germline V gene. Deletions cut 3 bases from V and 3 bases from J, with 17 bases between. CDR3 bases: TGCAGCGTTGAGAAGGTGCCGGGGCCCGACTATGGCTACACCTTC. Protein: CSVEKVPGPDYGYTF.

This clone was found once. This sequence joins TRBV18 and TRBJ1-1; tentatively, D is TRBD1 (5 bases). Trimming shortened V by 4 bases and J by 0 bases, and 15 bases separated the two germline ends. CDR1 KGHSH and CDR2 LQKENI come from the germline V gene. The CDR3 is 16 residues long. CDR3 residues: CASSRTGGGLNTEAFF. The DNA of the CDR3 is TGTGCCAGCTCACGTACGGGGGGAGGGCTGAACACTGAAGCTTTCTTT.

This clone was found a few times. This rearrangement joins TRBV5-1 to TRBJ2-7; a possible D gene is TRBD1 (5 bases). CDR1 and CDR2 from the germline V gene are SGHRS and YFSETQ. The CDR3 extends over 13 amino acids. The V gene lost 0 bases and the J gene lost 3 bases, with 7 bases spanning the gap. CDR3 in DNA: TGCGCCAGCAGCTTGGGACAGAACTACGAGCAGTACTTC. This sequence encodes CASSLGQNYEQYF. Variable domain in full (rest from reference TRBV5-1 and TRBJ2-7): KAGVTQTPRYLIKTRGQQVTLSCSPISGHRSVSWYQQTPGQGLQFLFEYFSETQRNKGNFPGRFSGRQFSNSRSEMNVSTLELGDSALYLCASSLGQNYEQYFGPGTRLTVT.

The J gene is TRBJ2-3, the V gene TRBV19; TRBD2 agrees at 8 bases. Losses at the gene ends were 3 bases for V and 2 bases for J; bases not matched to a gene: 1. Germline V gives CDR1 LNHDA, CDR2 SQIVND (reference sequence). This CDR3 has 14 residues. The CDR3 loop is CASSISGNTDTQYF. The CDR3 coding sequence is TGTGCCAGTAGTATTAGCGGGAACACAGATACGCAGTATTTT.

This clone was observed a few times. This chain connects TRBV28 to TRBJ2-6; TRBD1 is a possible D gene (6 bases). The CDR3 has 18 residues. Germline V gives CDR1 MDHEN, CDR2 SYDVKM. V was clipped by 6 bases and J by 0 bases, with 18 bases between them. The CDR3 protein is CASRQGQIYRSGANVLTF. CDR3 DNA sequence: TGTGCCAGCAGGCAAGGACAGATATACCGCTCTGGGGCCAACGTCCTGACTTTC.

This clone was detected only a few times. The V gene is TRBV19, the J gene TRBJ2-6; 8 nucleotides agree with TRBD2. The germline CDR1 and CDR2 sequences are LNHDA and SQIVND (reference sequence). The CDR3 is 16 amino acids. V dropped 6 bases and J dropped 2; count of bases not matched to a gene: 6. The DNA for the CDR3 is TGTGCCAGTAGGCCCGGGGGGGGTCCTGGGGCCAACGTCCTGACTTTC. It is translated as CASRPGGGPGANVLTF.

The genes are TRBV7-8 and TRBJ2-7; D is ambiguous. Germline V CDR1 and CDR2: SGHVS, FQNEAQ. There are 15 residues in the CDR3. Trimming left V 5 bases short and J 2 bases short, with 16 bases between. CDR3 amino acids: CASSLNVGPTYEQYF. In DNA, the CDR3 is TGTGCCAGCAGCCTCAACGTGGGTCCTACCTACGAGCAGTACTTC. Full variable domain (rest looked up from reference TRBV7-8 and TRBJ2-7): GAGVSQSPRYKVAKRGQDVALRCDPISGHVSLFWYQQALGQGPEFLTYFQNEAQLDKSGLPSDRFFAERPEGSVSTLKIQRTQQEDSAVYLCASSLNVGPTYEQYFGPGTRLTVT.

This clone was counted once. CDR3 protein: CASSPRDRGPSRGQETQYF. The CDR3 coding sequence is TGCGCCAGCAGCCCCCGGGACAGGGGGCCCTCTAGGGGCCAAGAGACCCAGTACTTC. The V gene is TRBV5-1, the J gene TRBJ2-5, with TRBD1 identical over 12 bases. The germline V gene encodes CDR1 SGHRS and CDR2 YFSETQ. This CDR3 comprises 19 residues. V shed 4 bases, J shed 1 base, and the junction held 14 bases outside the gene matches.

The chain combines TRBV30 with TRBJ1-5; 10 bases match TRBD1. Germline assignment: CDR1 GTSNPN and CDR2 SVGIG (reference sequence). After removal of 8 bases from V and 4 bases from J, the junction contained 8 bases not matched to a gene. The CDR3 totals 14 residues. This chain's CDR3 is CAATGGVGNQPQHF. DNA of the CDR3: TGTGCCGCGACAGGGGGCGTTGGTAATCAGCCCCAGCATTTT.

The CDR3 nucleotides are TGTGCCAGCAGCCCCCTGGCGGGAGGCAACTTATACAATGAGCAGTTCTTC. Translation: CASSPLAGGNLYNEQFF. J is TRBJ2-1 and V is TRBV2, with 8 bases aligning to TRBD2. The CDR3 contains 17 residues. Germline CDR1 and CDR2: SNHLY and FYNNEI. After removal of 6 bases from V and 4 bases from J, the junction contained 14 bases not matched to a gene.

The genes are TRBV30 and TRBJ1-6; D gene ambiguous. Germline V gene sequence: CDR1 GTSNPN, CDR2 SVGIG (reference sequence). The length of the CDR3 is 10 residues. Trimming removed 5 bases at V and 11 bases at J, with 7 bases between. The CDR3: CAWGPAPLHF. CDR3 nucleotides: TGTGCCTGGGGCCCTGCACCCCTCCACTTT.

This rearrangement joins TRBV25-1 to TRBJ1-4; 8 bases fit TRBD1. CDR3 length: 16 residues. Germline CDR1 reads MGHDK; CDR2 reads SYGVNS. Trimming took 4 bases from V and 4 from J; bases not matched to a gene: 8. CDR3: CASSVTGGGFNEKLFF. In DNA, the CDR3 is TGTGCCAGCAGTGTTACAGGGGGAGGGTTTAATGAAAAACTGTTTTTT.

The rearrangement joins TRBV7-2 to TRBJ1-1, with a possible D match to TRBD1 (6 bases). The V gene's germline CDR1 is SGHTA and CDR2 FQGNSA. CDR3 length: 15 amino acids. V was shortened by 5 bases and J by 1 base, with 14 bases between the two germline ends. CDR3 sequence: CASSAHGQQNTEAFF. CDR3 DNA sequence: TGTGCCAGCAGCGCCCACGGACAGCAGAACACTGAAGCTTTCTTT. Drawing the rest from reference TRBV7-2 and TRBJ1-1, the complete variable domain is GAGVSQSPSNKVTEKGKDVELRCDPISGHTALYWYRQSLGQGLEFLIYFQGNSAPDKSGLPSDRFSAERTGGSVSTLTIQRTQQEDSAVYLCASSAHGQQNTEAFFGQGTRLTVV.

This chain links TRBV6-5 with TRBJ1-2; D perhaps matches TRBD1 (5 bases). This CDR3 has 15 residues. The germline V gene encodes CDR1 MNHEY and CDR2 SVGAGI. The germline V and J ends were trimmed by 0 bases and 5 bases, with 13 bases remaining between them. The CDR3 DNA reads TGTGCCAGCAGTTACTCTTCCGGGACGGGATATGGCTACACCTTC. Residues: CASSYSSGTGYGYTF.